The clone carrying this T cell receptor (beta chain) was counted a few times. Its antigen remains unknown. Trimming shortened V by 4 bases and J by 2 bases, and 9 bases separated the two germline ends. The CDR3 length is 13 residues. A single record per CDR3 protein comes from TCRdb applying MiXCR to the 5' RACE reads. The sample has about 430,000 distinct CDR3 sequences; roughly 18% are singletons. This sample was taken from a study of T-cell memory formation after mild COVID-19. Regarding the study as a whole: Clones contracting day 15 to 85 were balanced CD4/CD8; later expanders leaned CD4+. Mainly in CM and EM were contracting CD4+ clones; CD8+ were in EMRA.

This chain uses TRBV12-3 or TRBV12-4 with TRBJ2-7, with a weak D call TRBD2 (6 bases). Sequenced: PBMCs or a T cell subset sorted from them (not recorded which). The sequence derives from a man between 18 and 35 years old who had mild COVID-19 (a few samples of this study predate the infection). Cell type and time point are not known. CDR3 sequence (DNA): TGTGCCAGCAGTTCCGGGGGAGCCTACGAGCAGTACGTC. Protein product: CASSSGGAYEQYV.